Below are 24 T cell receptor beta chains sequenced from a single sample in a study of blood T cell repertoires in COVID-19. Data came from immunoSEQ multiplex PCR; TCRdb stores just in-frame clones and leaves some out. The sample consists of a few hundred thousand clones, about 91% of them appearing once. The source material was peripheral blood. The receptors were gathered from a man aged 80 or over with acute or convalescent COVID-19.

This chain connects TRBV3-1 (or the pseudogene TRBV3-2) to TRBJ2-5; the D gene is possibly TRBD2 (7 bases). CDR3 length: 17 residues. Deletions cut 4 bases from V and 1 base from J, with 19 bases between. The V gene's germline CDR1 is LGHDT and CDR2 YNNKEL (reference sequence). CDR3 coding DNA: TGTGCCAGCAGCCCCGTGGTTGGGCGGGGGCGCCAAGAGACCCAGTACTTC. Translating gives CASSPVVGRGRQETQYF.

The chain uses TRBV20-1 and TRBJ2-7; D is ambiguous. The CDR3 consists of 13 residues. CDR1 DFQATT and CDR2 SNEGSKA come from the germline V gene (reference sequence). Trimming cost V 3 bases and J 5 bases, with 14 bases left between them. The CDR3, as DNA: TGCAGTGCTAGTAGGCACGGCGGCCACGAGCAGTACTTC. It codes for CSASRHGGHEQYF.

The chain carries TRBV29-1 and TRBJ1-1, with D perhaps matching TRBD1 (5 bases). CDR3 size: 16 residues. CDR1 and CDR2 (germline): SQVTM, ANQGSEA. Trimming left V 7 bases short and J 1 base short, with 22 bases between. The CDR3 is CSARTGPTRENTEAFF. The CDR3 bases are TGCAGCGCCAGAACAGGCCCGACAAGGGAGAACACTGAAGCTTTCTTT. The full variable domain, in which reference TRBV29-1 and TRBJ1-1 provide the parts outside the CDR3, is SAVISQKPSRDICQRGTSLTIQCQVDSQVTMMFWYRQQPGQSLTLIATANQGSEATYESGFVIDKFPISRPNLTFSTLTVSNMSPEDSSIYLCSARTGPTRENTEAFFGQGTRLTVV.

This rearrangement joins TRBV27 to TRBJ1-2; TRBD1 matches at 9 bases. The germline V gene encodes CDR1 MNHEY and CDR2 SMNVEV (reference sequence). V trimming: 3 bases; J trimming: 7 bases; junction bases outside the gene matches: 6. There are 14 residues in the CDR3. Written as DNA, the CDR3 is TGTGCCAGCAGTTTGGTCGACAGGGGGACTGGCTACACCTTC. This sequence encodes CASSLVDRGTGYTF.

The V call is TRBV18, the J call TRBJ2-2, with TRBD2 matching 9 bases. The trim removed 2 bases at V and 5 bases at J, leaving 6 bases unmatched. The CDR3 totals 16 residues. From germline, CDR1 is KGHSH and CDR2 LQKENI. As DNA, the CDR3 is TGTGCCAGCTCACCAAGGACTAGCGATTCGACCGGGGAGCTGTTTTTT. It translates to CASSPRTSDSTGELFF.

V usage is TRBV7-8 and J usage is TRBJ1-2; TRBD1 matches at 8 bases. The CDR3 is 15 amino acids. With V trimmed by 0 bases and J by 4 bases, 4 bases remained unmatched. Germline V gene sequence: CDR1 SGHVS, CDR2 FQNEAQ. The CDR3 region has the DNA TGTGCCAGCAGCTTAGCCGACAGGGGACCCTATGGCTACACCTTC. Protein: CASSLADRGPYGYTF. The whole variable domain, remainder taken from reference TRBV7-8 and TRBJ1-2, is GAGVSQSPRYKVAKRGQDVALRCDPISGHVSLFWYQQALGQGPEFLTYFQNEAQLDKSGLPSDRFFAERPEGSVSTLKIQRTQQEDSAVYLCASSLADRGPYGYTFGSGTRLTVV.

J is TRBJ2-7 and V is TRBV18; 9 bases align to TRBD2. Germline CDR1 reads KGHSH; CDR2 reads LQKENI. J gave up 5 bases and V 5 bases, and 7 bases lay outside the gene matches. There are 14 residues in the CDR3. The CDR3 reads CASSNSGGGDEQYF. The CDR3 nucleotides read TGTGCCAGCTCAAATAGTGGCGGGGGGGACGAGCAGTACTTC.

The J gene is TRBJ1-1, the V gene TRBV11-2; no definite D call. CDR3 length equals 13 residues. Germline-derived CDR1 and CDR2 are SGHAT and FQNNGV. V shed 1 base and J shed 0 bases, with 3 bases lying between them. The CDR3 DNA follows: TGTGCCAGCAGCTTAGCAGTGAACACTGAAGCTTTCTTT. Protein sequence: CASSLAVNTEAFF. Drawing the rest from reference TRBV11-2 and TRBJ1-1, the complete variable domain is EAGVAQSPRYKIIEKRQSVAFWCNPISGHATLYWYQQILGQGPKLLIQFQNNGVVDDSQLPKDRFSAERLKGVDSTLKIQPAKLEDSAVYLCASSLAVNTEAFFGQGTRLTVV.

The chain employs TRBV6-5 and TRBJ1-2, with D possibly TRBD1 on 6 matching bases. The CDR3 is 13 amino acids. V was trimmed by 10 bases and J by 7 bases, leaving 19 bases between them. CDR1 and CDR2 (germline): MNHEY, SVGAGI. CDR3 amino acids: CATRAGERGGYTF. The CDR3 DNA reads as TGTGCCACCCGTGCAGGGGAAAGAGGTGGCTACACCTTC.

This chain uses TRBV5-1 with TRBJ2-1, with TRBD2 matching 11 bases. The CDR3 covers 15 residues. The V and J ends lost 0 bases and 10 bases, in that order; junction bases with no gene match: 6. Germline V CDR1 and CDR2: SGHRS, YFSETQ. The CDR3 reads CASSLELAGVGEQFF. The CDR3 region has the DNA TGCGCCAGCAGCTTGGAACTAGCGGGAGTAGGAGAGCAGTTCTTC.

V and J are TRBV5-8 and TRBJ2-1; 10 nucleotides line up with TRBD1. With V trimmed by 2 bases and J by 4 bases, 6 bases remained unmatched. The CDR3 contains 16 residues. Germline CDR1 and CDR2: SGHTS and YDEGEE. CDR3: CASSFTGTGVYNEQFF. The CDR3, as DNA: TGTGCCAGCAGCTTTACCGGGACAGGGGTATACAATGAGCAGTTCTTC.

Remarks on this clone: A junction end diverges from the germline sequence, so it may reflect a read error. This sequence joins TRBV27 and TRBJ2-1; 8 bases agree with TRBD1. Germline V gene lookup returns CDR1 MNHEY and CDR2 SMNVEV (reference sequence). CDR3 size: 15 residues. In nucleotides, the CDR3 is TGTGCCAGCAGTCTCCTGACAGGGGCTACCAATGAACAGTTCTTC. Translated, it gives CASSLLTGATNEQFF.

The chain recombines TRBV5-1 with TRBJ1-1; 9 nucleotides match TRBD1. This CDR3 comprises 13 residues. The germline V gene has CDR1 SGHRS and CDR2 YFSETQ. J lost 7 bases, V lost 1 base, and 2 bases had no gene match. In DNA form, the CDR3 reads TGCGCCAGCAGCTTGACAGGGGGCGTTGAAGCTTTCTTT. It specifies CASSLTGGVEAFF.

This clone was recorded only once. V is TRBV3-1 (or the pseudogene TRBV3-2) and J is TRBJ1-2; TRBD1 matches at 7 bases. The V gene end was trimmed by 0 bases and the J gene end by 5 bases; junction bases not matched to a gene: 15. CDR3 length: 18 residues. Germline CDR1 LGHDT, CDR2 YNNKEL (reference sequence). This CDR3 reads CASSQDATGSFVSYGYTF. DNA of the CDR3: TGTGCCAGCAGCCAAGATGCGACAGGGAGTTTTGTATCGTATGGCTACACCTTC.

The V call is TRBV25-1, the J call TRBJ2-3; TRBD2 agrees at 7 bases. The CDR3 is made up of 14 amino acids. From germline, CDR1 is MGHDK and CDR2 SYGVNS. J lost 6 bases, V lost 5 bases, and 8 bases had no gene match. CDR3 amino acids: CASSRAGVLDTQYF. DNA for the CDR3: TGTGCCAGCAGTCGGGCGGGAGTTCTCGATACGCAGTATTTT. Full variable domain (missing parts from reference TRBV25-1 and TRBJ2-3): EADIYQTPRYLVIGTGKKITLECSQTMGHDKMYWYQQDPGMELHLIHYSYGVNSTEKGDLSSESTVSRIRTEHFPLTLESARPSHTSQYLCASSRAGVLDTQYFGPGTRLTVL.

Remarks on this clone: This specimen includes other DNA sequences encoding the same CDR3. The chain employs TRBV5-4 and TRBJ2-1; 8 bases are shared with TRBD2. Trimming cost V 0 bases and J 2 bases; bases outside gene matches: 1. Per the germline V gene, CDR1 is SGHNT and CDR2 is YYREEE (reference sequence). The CDR3 consists of 15 residues. CDR3 nucleotide sequence: TGTGCCAGCAGCTTGGGCGGGGGGCCCTACAATGAGCAGTTCTTC. It codes for CASSLGGGPYNEQFF. Full variable domain (missing parts from reference TRBV5-4 and TRBJ2-1): ETGVTQSPTHLIKTRGQQVTLRCSSQSGHNTVSWYQQALGQGPQFIFQYYREEENGRGNFPPRFSGLQFPNYSSELNVNALELDDSALYLCASSLGGGPYNEQFFGPGTRLTVL.

This clone was seen only once. DNA for the CDR3: TGTGCCAGCAGTACCCAGCGCACCGGCTATGGCTACACCTTC. Residues: CASSTQRTGYGYTF. This chain connects TRBV6-2 or TRBV6-3 to TRBJ1-2; the D is unclear. Germline V gives CDR1 MNHEY, CDR2 SVGEGT. The length of the CDR3 is 14 residues. V was pared by 5 bases and J by 4 bases, with 14 bases between.

This sequence joins TRBV20-1 and TRBJ1-2; no definite D call. This CDR3 has 11 residues. The V end was cut by 8 bases, the J end by 8 bases, with 15 bases between. Germline V gene sequence: CDR1 DFQATT, CDR2 SNEGSKA (reference sequence). The DNA of the CDR3 is TGCAGTCTGCTAGAACACGGAGGCTACACCTTC. Translation gives CSLLEHGGYTF.

The chain uses TRBV4-1 and TRBJ2-7; 7 nucleotides line up with TRBD1. The junction had 9 bases not matched to a gene; V was cut back by 1 base and J by 3 bases. Germline V lookup: CDR1 MGHRA, CDR2 YSYEKL. The CDR3 contains 16 residues. The CDR3 reads CASSQGILTGDYEQYF. The CDR3 nucleotides are TGCGCCAGCAGCCAAGGGATACTAACAGGGGACTACGAGCAGTACTTC.

The chain carries TRBV11-2 and TRBJ2-7; D is perhaps TRBD2 (5 bases). V shed 3 bases and J shed 2 bases, with 11 bases lying between them. CDR3 length: 14 amino acids. CDR1 is SGHAT and CDR2 is FQNNGV in the germline V gene. Here the CDR3 DNA reads TGTGCCAGCAGCTTGCGGGCGTCGACCTACGAGCAGTACTTC. Translating it yields CASSLRASTYEQYF.

This chain connects TRBV16 to TRBJ2-1; D remains unclear. The ends were cut back, 2 bases at V and 5 bases at J, with 4 bases in the middle. The CDR3 spans 12 residues. Germline V gene lookup returns CDR1 KGHSY and CDR2 FQNENV. In DNA form, the CDR3 reads TGTGCCAGCAGCCAAAGAGACAATGAGCAGTTCTTC. This encodes CASSQRDNEQFF.

This chain uses TRBV7-8 with TRBJ1-1; D possibly corresponds to TRBD1 (6 bases). The CDR3 loop spans 15 amino acids. Trimming left V 1 base short and J 7 bases short, with 16 bases between. Per the germline V gene, CDR1 is SGHVS and CDR2 is FQNEAQ. Here the CDR3 reads CASSLVGGATVEAFF. Here the CDR3 DNA reads TGTGCCAGCAGCTTAGTGGGGGGGGCCACCGTTGAAGCTTTCTTT.

The CDR3 loop is CASSIAMTANYGYTF. The CDR3 coding sequence is TGTGCCAGTAGTATAGCCATGACTGCGAACTATGGCTACACCTTC. The chain combines TRBV19 with TRBJ1-2; D is ambiguous. The CDR3 extends over 15 amino acids. CDR1 is LNHDA and CDR2 is SQIVND in the germline V gene (reference sequence). Trimming shortened V by 1 base and J by 2 bases, and 11 bases separated the two germline ends.

V usage is TRBV24-1 and J usage is TRBJ2-1; 10 bases agree with TRBD2. The J segment lost 0 bases and the V segment lost 5 bases, leaving 6 bases of the junction unmatched. The CDR3 runs 17 residues. CDR1 and CDR2 from the germline V gene are KGHDR and SFDVKD. CDR3 sequence (DNA): TGTGCCACCAGTGTTAGACTAGCGGGCAGCTCCTACAATGAGCAGTTCTTC. This translates into CATSVRLAGSSYNEQFF.